The 27 T cell receptor beta chains reported below all come from one sample, sequenced in a study of CD4+ T cells in melanoma. Generated by immunoSEQ multiplex PCR, the TCRdb table keeps only in-frame clones and is missing some. Among 140,000 or so clones, roughly 91% were seen once, and the ten largest hold 1.5%. The receptors stem from a human donor with melanoma.

The table lists this clone with a few counts. V and J are TRBV11-1 and TRBJ1-1; D is uncertain. CDR3 length equals 13 residues. Looked up from germline, CDR1 is SGHAT and CDR2 is FQDESV (reference sequence). Trimming took 1 base from V and 11 from J, leaving 14 bases between them. The CDR3 here is CASSLGRLDSAFF. The CDR3 nucleotides read TGTGCCAGCAGCTTAGGAAGGCTGGATTCGGCTTTCTTT.

The chain couples TRBV4-1 to TRBJ1-5; D perhaps matches TRBD1 (5 bases). Germline values: CDR1 MGHRA, CDR2 YSYEKL. The CDR3 loop spans 15 amino acids. V was trimmed by 6 bases and J by 6 bases, leaving 18 bases between them. The DNA of the CDR3 is TGCGCCAGCAGACCAACTATCGGCGGGGGTCAGCCCCAGCATTTT. Amino acids: CASRPTIGGGQPQHF.

The CDR3 spells CASSPAKAIQETQYF. CDR3 nucleotide sequence: TGTGCCAGCTCACCGGCGAAGGCGATACAAGAGACCCAGTACTTC. The chain recombines TRBV18 with TRBJ2-5, with D uncertain. CDR1 and CDR2 from the germline V gene are KGHSH and LQKENI. Trimming took 3 bases from V and 2 from J, leaving 13 bases between them. The CDR3 sequence is 15 residues long.

The gene calls are TRBV5-1 and TRBJ2-1, with TRBD2 identical over 7 bases. This CDR3 is 14 amino acids long. Trimming took 3 bases from V and 2 from J; bases not matched to a gene: 2. Germline V gene data show CDR1 as SGHRS and CDR2 as YFSETQ. CDR3 amino acids: CASSSGGTYNEQFF. In DNA, the CDR3 is TGCGCCAGCAGCTCCGGGGGGACCTACAATGAGCAGTTCTTC.

The rearrangement links TRBV7-9 to TRBJ2-3; D is ambiguous. The V and J ends lost 5 bases and 8 bases respectively, with 11 bases between them. CDR3 length: 12 residues. CDR1 and CDR2 (germline): SEHNR, FQNEAQ (reference sequence). Here the CDR3 DNA reads TGTGCCAGCAGCCAACTGGAGCTTACGCAGTATTTT. It encodes CASSQLELTQYF.

The chain recombines TRBV29-1 with TRBJ2-7, with 10 positions matching TRBD2. CDR3 size: 14 residues. Trimming removed 6 bases from V and 0 bases from J; junction bases left unmatched: 5. CDR1 is SQVTM, CDR2 ANQGSEA, per germline. The CDR3 sequence is CSVRTSGASYEQYF. The DNA for the CDR3 is TGCAGCGTACGAACTAGCGGGGCCTCCTACGAGCAGTACTTC.

The genes are TRBV7-9 and TRBJ1-1, with D perhaps matching TRBD1 (6 bases). The CDR3 is made up of 13 amino acids. The germline CDR1 and CDR2 sequences are SEHNR and FQNEAQ (reference sequence). The germline V and J ends were trimmed by 4 bases and 1 base, with 7 bases remaining between them. The CDR3 loop reads CASSSGQNTEAFF. CDR3 DNA sequence: TGTGCCAGCAGCTCGGGACAGAACACTGAAGCTTTCTTT.

This chain connects TRBV19 to TRBJ2-2, with unresolved D. CDR1 and CDR2 from the germline V gene are LNHDA and SQIVND (reference sequence). V dropped 1 base and J dropped 1 base, with 4 bases sitting between them. This CDR3 contains 14 residues. For the CDR3, the DNA is TGTGCCAGTAGTATAGTTCAGAACACCGGGGAGCTGTTTTTT. Amino acid sequence: CASSIVQNTGELFF.

V and J are TRBV6-1 and TRBJ2-1; 8 bases are shared with TRBD2. Germline V gives CDR1 MNHNS, CDR2 SASEGT. V was clipped by 7 bases and J by 7 bases; unmatched bases: 6. CDR3 length equals 13 residues. The CDR3 DNA sequence: TGTGCCAGCAAATCTAGCGGGTCAAATGAGCAGTTCTTC. Its translation is CASKSSGSNEQFF.

The V call is TRBV5-1, the J call TRBJ1-2; TRBD1 aligns across 8 bases. Germline assignment: CDR1 SGHRS and CDR2 YFSETQ. V dropped 4 bases and J dropped 8; count of bases not matched to a gene: 10. The CDR3 runs 14 residues. The CDR3 reads CASSEGQVFNGYTF. For the CDR3, the DNA is TGCGCCAGCAGCGAGGGACAGGTCTTTAACGGCTACACCTTC.

The rearrangement uses TRBV6-5 and TRBJ2-5; tentatively, D is TRBD1 (5 bases). Germline CDR1 reads MNHEY; CDR2 reads SVGAGI. The CDR3 loop spans 15 amino acids. The V end was cut by 0 bases, the J end by 2 bases, with 10 bases between. The CDR3 bases are TGTGCCAGCAGTTACTCAGGGGTCTTGCAAGAGACCCAGTACTTC. Protein sequence: CASSYSGVLQETQYF.

This chain connects TRBV10-3 to TRBJ1-5; D is unresolved. V was pared by 0 bases and J by 6 bases, with 3 bases between. This CDR3 comprises 12 residues. Germline V gives CDR1 ENHRY, CDR2 SYGVKD. The CDR3 coding sequence is TGTGCCATCAGTGAGTCTGCTCAGCCCCAGCATTTT. This codes for CAISESAQPQHF.

The gene calls are TRBV27 and TRBJ1-1; possibly TRBD1 for D (5 bases). Trimming shortened V by 4 bases and J by 5 bases, and 17 bases separated the two germline ends. CDR1 and CDR2 (germline): MNHEY, SMNVEV (reference sequence). CDR3 size: 15 residues. The DNA for the CDR3 is TGTGCCAGCAGTTCTTGGGGGGGAGGTAGAACTGAAGCTTTCTTT. Protein product: CASSSWGGGRTEAFF.

The genes are TRBV6-5 and TRBJ2-7; no clear D. The germline V gene has CDR1 MNHEY and CDR2 SVGAGI. The germline V and J ends were trimmed by 0 bases and 2 bases, with 8 bases remaining between them. This CDR3 spans 14 amino acids. The CDR3 region has the DNA TGTGCCAGCAGTTACTCGCCAGTCACCTACGAGCAGTACTTC. Amino acid sequence: CASSYSPVTYEQYF.

V and J are TRBV6-5 and TRBJ1-6, with TRBD1 matching 7 bases. J was trimmed by 2 bases and V by 5 bases; bases with no gene match: 3. In germline, CDR1 is MNHEY, CDR2 SVGAGI. This CDR3 region has 15 residues. In DNA, the CDR3 is TGTGCCAGCAGTCCGGGACAGCCCTATAATTCACCCCTCCACTTT. Its translation: CASSPGQPYNSPLHF.

The chain joins TRBV7-8 to TRBJ1-5; tentative D call: TRBD1 (6 bases). Looked up from germline, CDR1 is SGHVS and CDR2 is FQNEAQ. The CDR3 consists of 16 residues. V was cut by 4 bases and J by 0 bases, with 13 bases left in between. CDR3 nucleotide sequence: TGTGCCAGCAGCTCGGACAGCGGTCATAGCAATCAGCCCCAGCATTTT. It codes for CASSSDSGHSNQPQHF.

V usage is TRBV6-6 and J usage is TRBJ2-7; a possible D gene is TRBD1 (6 bases). The germline V gene encodes CDR1 MNHNY and CDR2 SVGAGI (reference sequence). Trimming took off 0 bases at V and 6 bases at J, with 15 bases between the two ends. This CDR3 contains 15 residues. In nucleotides, the CDR3 is TGTGCCAGCAGTTACTCCTATGGGACACTGGGCGAGCAGTACTTC. Protein sequence: CASSYSYGTLGEQYF.

The sample holds one count of this clone. The chain is built from TRBV7-9 and TRBJ1-2; no clear D. Per germline, CDR1 SEHNR and CDR2 FQNEAQ (reference sequence). This CDR3 has 11 residues. V shed 0 bases and J shed 12 bases, with 8 bases lying between them. The CDR3 is CASSLAGRNTF. The CDR3 nucleotides read TGTGCCAGCAGCTTAGCGGGGAGGAACACCTTC.

This clone was detected only once. This chain links TRBV27 with TRBJ1-2; 9 bases fit TRBD1. Germline-derived CDR1 and CDR2 are MNHEY and SMNVEV (reference sequence). The CDR3 is made up of 14 amino acids. V shed 0 bases and J 5 bases; nucleotides not matched to a gene: 1. DNA of the CDR3: TGTGCCAGCAGTTTATCCGGGACAGGGTATGGCTACACCTTC. Amino acid sequence: CASSLSGTGYGYTF.

The chain carries TRBV5-4 and TRBJ2-1; D is undetermined. This CDR3 is 16 amino acids long. Germline V lookup: CDR1 SGHNT, CDR2 YYREEE (reference sequence). With 0 bases removed from V and 0 bases from J, the gap between germline ends came to 10 bases. The CDR3, as DNA: TGTGCCAGCAGCTTGGAACGGGCGAGCTCCTACAATGAGCAGTTCTTC. This translates into CASSLERASSYNEQFF.

This clone was recorded only once. The DNA for the CDR3 is TGTGCCAGTAGTATTGCCAGGGGGCGCGTAGATTCACCCCTCCACTTT. Amino acid sequence: CASSIARGRVDSPLHF. The chain is built from TRBV19 and TRBJ1-6, with TRBD1 matching 8 bases. V lost 3 bases, J lost 8 bases, and 9 bases stayed unmatched. This CDR3 spans 16 amino acids. CDR1 and CDR2 (germline): LNHDA, SQIVND (reference sequence).

The chain is built from TRBV7-6 and TRBJ2-3, with 10 bases fitting TRBD2. V shed 5 bases, J shed 0 bases, and the junction held 5 bases outside the gene matches. Per the germline V gene, CDR1 is SGHVS and CDR2 is FNYEAQ. The CDR3 totals 16 residues. In DNA form, the CDR3 reads TGTGCCAGCAGCGGAGCTAGCGGGGGTAGCACAGATACGCAGTATTTT. Its translation is CASSGASGGSTDTQYF.

The chain is built from TRBV7-2 and TRBJ2-1, with 7 bases aligning to TRBD1. From germline, CDR1 is SGHTA and CDR2 FQGNSA. J lost 6 bases, V lost 5 bases, and 7 bases had no gene match. The CDR3 totals 14 residues. The CDR3 DNA is TGTGCCAGCAGCCTCGGGACAGCAGTCAATGAGCAGTTCTTC. Its translation is CASSLGTAVNEQFF.

The V and J genes are TRBV30 and TRBJ1-4; D is unclear. The V gene lost 0 bases and the J gene lost 8 bases, with 7 bases spanning the gap. Germline loops: CDR1 GTSNPN, CDR2 SVGIG (reference sequence). The CDR3 sequence is 12 residues long. CDR3: CAWSVSREKLFF. The CDR3 region has the DNA TGTGCCTGGAGTGTATCGAGGGAAAAACTGTTTTTT.

J is TRBJ2-7 and V is TRBV2; D remains unclear. CDR1 is SNHLY and CDR2 is FYNNEI in the germline V gene. This CDR3 comprises 11 residues. Between the trimmed V and J ends, which lost 6 bases and 3 bases, there was a span of 6 bases. DNA for the CDR3: TGTGCCAGCAGGGCGGTCTACGAGCAGTACTTC. It translates to CASRAVYEQYF. The whole variable domain, remainder taken from reference TRBV2 and TRBJ2-7, is EPEVTQTPSHQVTQMGQEVILRCVPISNHLYFYWYRQILGQKVEFLVSFYNNEISEKSEIFDDQFSVERPDGSNFTLKIRSTKLEDSAMYFCASRAVYEQYFGPGTRLTVT.

The chain recombines TRBV6-1 with TRBJ1-2, with TRBD1 identical over 7 bases. The CDR3 has 15 residues. Germline V gene data show CDR1 as MNHNS and CDR2 as SASEGT. V shed 1 base, J shed 4 bases, and the junction held 6 bases outside the gene matches. CDR3 sequence (DNA): TGTGCCAGCAGTGAAGGACAGGGCCAGATCTATGGCTACACCTTC. Protein product: CASSEGQGQIYGYTF.

The CDR3 bases are TGCGCCAGCAGCCAAGCCGGGACAGCGGCCCTAGGGGCCCAGCATTTT. It codes for CASSQAGTAALGAQHF. The J gene is TRBJ1-5, the V gene TRBV4-1; TRBD1 aligns across 7 bases. Looked up from germline, CDR1 is MGHRA and CDR2 is YSYEKL. The CDR3 totals 16 residues. The V and J ends lost 1 base and 11 bases, in that order; junction bases with no gene match: 14.